The 31 T cell receptor beta chains below were found in one sample sequenced in a study of PD-L1 blockade in urothelial cancer. The protocol was immunoSEQ multiplex PCR, while the TCRdb copy is restricted to in-frame clones and leaves out a portion. This table holds roughly 51,000 clones, approximately 86% found once. The time point: peripheral blood 6 weeks after treatment start. This sample comprised PBMCs, obtained around atezolizumab (anti-PD-L1) treatment. The source is a man aged 50 to 59 with urothelial cancer.

The chain couples TRBV7-8 to TRBJ1-2; D gene unclear. The ends were cut back, 1 base at V and 5 bases at J, with 11 bases in the middle. The CDR3 consists of 14 residues. Germline V CDR1 and CDR2: SGHVS, FQNEAQ. CDR3 in amino acids: CASSLDSGQYGYTF. The CDR3 region has the DNA TGTGCCAGCAGCTTAGACAGTGGCCAGTATGGCTACACCTTC.

The rearrangement joins TRBV5-1 to TRBJ2-2; D is possibly TRBD2 (6 bases). The CDR3 consists of 14 residues. V was trimmed by 7 bases and J by 4 bases, leaving 14 bases between them. CDR1 is SGHRS and CDR2 is YFSETQ in the germline V gene. CDR3 DNA sequence: TGCGCCAGCGGTGGCGGGATGAGCACCGGGGAGCTGTTTTTT. Residues: CASGGGMSTGELFF.

The chain uses TRBV19 and TRBJ2-7; the match to TRBD1 covers 7 bases. CDR1 LNHDA and CDR2 SQIVND come from the germline V gene (reference sequence). This CDR3 comprises 13 residues. Trimming removed 6 bases from V and 3 bases from J; junction bases left unmatched: 5. This CDR3 is CASSPDRSYEQYF. Written as DNA, the CDR3 is TGTGCCAGTAGCCCGGACAGGAGCTACGAGCAGTACTTC.

CDR3 residues: CASSLLDSNTEAFF. The CDR3, as DNA: TGTGCCAGCAGCCTACTGGACTCTAACACTGAAGCTTTCTTT. The chain links TRBV9 to TRBJ1-1; D ambiguous. CDR1 is SGDLS, CDR2 YYNGEE, per germline. There are 14 residues in the CDR3. Trimming removed 4 bases from V and 2 bases from J, with 12 bases in between.

V usage is TRBV5-1 and J usage is TRBJ2-2; D is perhaps TRBD2 (6 bases). V was pared by 3 bases and J by 0 bases, with 12 bases between. CDR3 length: 16 residues. Germline values: CDR1 SGHRS, CDR2 YFSETQ. The CDR3 sequence is CASSSTSRSNTGELFF. CDR3 nucleotides: TGCGCCAGCAGCTCCACTAGCCGCTCGAACACCGGGGAGCTGTTTTTT.

The chain links TRBV9 to TRBJ2-3, with TRBD2 matching over 8 bases. Trimming took 0 bases from V and 6 from J; bases not matched to a gene: 6. The V gene's germline CDR1 is SGDLS and CDR2 YYNGEE. The CDR3 is 15 amino acids. CDR3 DNA: TGTGCCAGCAGCGTAGGGGCGGGAGGAGGGGATACGCAGTATTTT. The encoded protein is CASSVGAGGGDTQYF.

The chain joins TRBV6-1 to TRBJ2-7, with TRBD2 matching 7 bases. The V segment lost 2 bases and the J segment 5 bases; nucleotides outside the gene matches: 9. This CDR3 spans 15 amino acids. The V gene's germline CDR1 is MNHNS and CDR2 SASEGT. The CDR3 is CASSEKGGSVHEQYF. The CDR3 DNA reads TGTGCCAGCAGTGAAAAGGGCGGGAGTGTTCACGAGCAGTACTTC.

The V gene is TRBV11-3, the J gene TRBJ2-7; maybe TRBD2 (6 bases). Looked up from germline, CDR1 is SGHNT and CDR2 is YENEEA. This CDR3 comprises 14 residues. The V end lost 5 bases, the J end lost 4 bases, and 15 bases lay between the germline ends. The chain's CDR3 is CASSGRLAIYEQYF. In nucleotides, the CDR3 is TGTGCCAGCAGCGGCCGTCTAGCGATTTACGAGCAGTACTTC.

A single count supports this clone. The chain employs TRBV7-2 and TRBJ2-1; tentatively, D is TRBD1 (5 bases). Germline V CDR1 and CDR2: SGHTA, FQGNSA. This CDR3 is 13 amino acids long. V was cut by 7 bases and J by 2 bases, with 9 bases left in between. The CDR3 sequence is CASTRDTYNEQFF. The DNA for the CDR3 is TGTGCCAGCACCAGGGATACCTACAATGAGCAGTTCTTC.

The CDR3 DNA reads TGTGCTAGTGGTTTGGTACTGGCTAGCGGGGTGGATGAGCAGTTCTTC. Residues: CASGLVLASGVDEQFF. V usage is TRBV12-5 and J usage is TRBJ2-1; 9 bases are a match to TRBD2. This CDR3 has 16 residues. J lost 8 bases, V lost 0 bases, and 8 bases had no gene match. Germline V CDR1 and CDR2: LGHNT, FRNRAP.

V gene TRBV27 combines with J gene TRBJ2-7; TRBD2 matches at 11 bases. The V and J ends lost 4 bases and 4 bases, in that order; junction bases with no gene match: 15. Germline values: CDR1 MNHEY, CDR2 SMNVEV (reference sequence). CDR3 size: 18 residues. The CDR3 DNA reads as TGTGCCAGCAGTTCCCTAGCCGGGACTAGCGGTTCTCGATACGAGCAGTACTTC. Protein product: CASSSLAGTSGSRYEQYF.

This chain joins TRBV2 and TRBJ2-7; 7 bases are shared with TRBD1. V trimming: 4 bases; J trimming: 2 bases; junction bases outside the gene matches: 2. CDR1 and CDR2 from the germline V gene are SNHLY and FYNNEI. The CDR3 extends over 13 amino acids. CDR3 sequence reads: CASSGDRAYEQYF. The DNA of the CDR3 is TGTGCCAGCAGTGGGGACAGAGCCTACGAGCAGTACTTC.

This clone was found a few times. The chain carries TRBV19 and TRBJ2-7; 9 nucleotides agree with TRBD2. Germline lookup yields CDR1 LNHDA and CDR2 SQIVND (reference sequence). The V and J ends lost 4 bases and 1 base, in that order; junction bases with no gene match: 5. This CDR3 contains 15 residues. CDR3 protein: CASSTAGGRSYEQYF. DNA for the CDR3: TGTGCCAGTAGTACAGCGGGAGGACGGTCCTACGAGCAGTACTTC.

The chain recombines TRBV7-2 with TRBJ1-4; TRBD1 might be the D (5 bases). The ends were cut back, 3 bases at V and 5 bases at J, with 10 bases in the middle. This CDR3 comprises 14 residues. Germline V gives CDR1 SGHTA, CDR2 FQGNSA. In DNA form, the CDR3 reads TGTGCCAGCAGCTTCGGTACAGGCAATGAAAAACTGTTTTTT. It is translated as CASSFGTGNEKLFF.

As regards this clone: The same CDR3 also results from other DNA sequences found in this sample. This chain uses TRBV11-2 with TRBJ1-5, with D maybe TRBD1 (5 bases). The CDR3 is 13 amino acids. The V gene lost 0 bases and the J gene lost 5 bases, with 5 bases spanning the gap. Germline values: CDR1 SGHAT, CDR2 FQNNGV. CDR3 protein: CASSLDRDQPQHF. The DNA of the CDR3 is TGTGCCAGCAGCTTAGACAGGGATCAGCCCCAGCATTTT.

The chain combines TRBV28 with TRBJ1-2; maybe TRBD1 (5 bases). Germline V gene lookup returns CDR1 MDHEN and CDR2 SYDVKM. The CDR3 is made up of 14 amino acids. V was cut by 7 bases and J by 4 bases, with 16 bases left in between. This CDR3 reads CASTPTGTVYGYTF. In DNA, the CDR3 is TGTGCCAGCACCCCCACCGGGACTGTCTATGGCTACACCTTC.

V is TRBV6-5 and J is TRBJ2-7; D call uncertain. The germline gives CDR1 MNHEY, CDR2 SVGAGI. The ends were cut back, 0 bases at V and 3 bases at J, with 12 bases in the middle. This CDR3 spans 15 amino acids. The CDR3 spells CASSYSASLGYEQYF. Written as DNA, the CDR3 is TGTGCCAGCAGTTACTCCGCGTCCCTAGGCTACGAGCAGTACTTC.

The chain employs TRBV9 and TRBJ1-2; TRBD1 is a possible D gene (6 bases). CDR1 is SGDLS and CDR2 is YYNGEE in the germline V gene. This CDR3 is built from 15 residues. V lost 4 bases, J lost 5 bases, and 18 bases lay in between. The CDR3 here is CASSLRDRQEYGYTF. The CDR3 DNA follows: TGTGCCAGCAGCTTGCGAGACAGGCAGGAATATGGCTACACCTTC.

This clone was seen a few times. V usage is TRBV10-3 and J usage is TRBJ2-6; possible D gene TRBD1, 5 bases. V lost 3 bases and J lost 6, with 9 bases in between. The CDR3 is 14 residues long. The germline V gene has CDR1 ENHRY and CDR2 SYGVKD. The DNA for the CDR3 is TGTGCCATCAGTGACAGACAGCTGGCCAACGTCCTGACTTTC. It yields the protein CAISDRQLANVLTF.

This clone came up once. This chain uses TRBV7-9 with TRBJ2-5; 10 bases match TRBD1. The CDR3 contains 15 residues. Germline values: CDR1 SEHNR, CDR2 FQNEAQ (reference sequence). The trim removed 5 bases at V and 4 bases at J, leaving 7 bases unmatched. The CDR3 DNA follows: TGTGCCAGCAGCGTGAGACAGGGGGCTGGAGAGACCCAGTACTTC. It translates to CASSVRQGAGETQYF.

The chain uses TRBV19 and TRBJ2-2, with D perhaps TRBD2 (6 bases). V lost 4 bases to trimming and J lost 2 bases, with 8 bases between them. Looked up from germline, CDR1 is LNHDA and CDR2 is SQIVND (reference sequence). The CDR3 covers 14 residues. CDR3 coding DNA: TGTGCCAGTAGTACTAGCGAAAACACCGGGGAGCTGTTTTTT. This translates into CASSTSENTGELFF.

The V call is TRBV6-4, the J call TRBJ2-3; 8 bases align to TRBD2. CDR1 MRHNA and CDR2 SNTAGT come from the germline V gene. The V gene end was trimmed by 3 bases and the J gene end by 1 base; junction bases not matched to a gene: 6. The CDR3 runs to 16 residues. This CDR3 is CASSEERESGTDTQYF. The CDR3 DNA reads as TGTGCCAGCAGTGAGGAGCGGGAGTCGGGCACAGATACGCAGTATTTT.

This clone has only one observation. The chain links TRBV9 to TRBJ2-5; 8 bases fit TRBD2. The J segment lost 3 bases and the V segment lost 0 bases, leaving 7 bases of the junction unmatched. CDR3 length: 16 residues. Germline V gene data show CDR1 as SGDLS and CDR2 as YYNGEE. The CDR3 nucleotides read TGTGCCAGCAGCGTAGAGGTAGCGGGAAGAGAAGAGACCCAGTACTTC. It is translated as CASSVEVAGREETQYF.

Worth noting for this clone: The sample holds other DNA sequences that translate to the same CDR3. The J gene is TRBJ1-5, the V gene TRBV7-2; 8 bases map to TRBD1. CDR3 size: 14 residues. Germline CDR1 is SGHTA and CDR2 is FQGNSA. V trimming: 5 bases; J trimming: 3 bases; junction bases outside the gene matches: 3. CDR3 sequence reads: CASSPGQANQPQHF. The CDR3 region has the DNA TGTGCCAGCAGCCCGGGACAGGCCAATCAGCCCCAGCATTTT. The full variable domain, rest sourced from reference TRBV7-2 and TRBJ1-5, is GAGVSQSPSNKVTEKGKDVELRCDPISGHTALYWYRQSLGQGLEFLIYFQGNSAPDKSGLPSDRFSAERTGGSVSTLTIQRTQQEDSAVYLCASSPGQANQPQHFGDGTRLSIL.

The chain recombines TRBV28 with TRBJ1-2, with a tentative D call TRBD1 (5 bases). Per the germline V gene, CDR1 is MDHEN and CDR2 is SYDVKM. V was trimmed by 7 bases and J by 0 bases, leaving 12 bases between them. The CDR3 has 14 amino acids. The CDR3 nucleotides are TGTGCCAGCACCAGGGCGTCCCCTAACTATGGCTACACCTTC. Translated: CASTRASPNYGYTF.

J is TRBJ1-1 and V is TRBV5-4, with D possibly TRBD1 on 5 matching bases. Trimming cost V 0 bases and J 1 base, with 7 bases left between them. The CDR3 is 14 residues long. The germline V gene has CDR1 SGHNT and CDR2 YYREEE (reference sequence). The CDR3 sequence: CASSLARANTEAFF. The CDR3 DNA reads as TGTGCCAGCAGCTTGGCCAGGGCGAACACTGAAGCTTTCTTT.

The CDR3 coding sequence is TGTGCCAGCAGTTTATTCCAGGGGGGTTTAAGTAGCCTTAGCAATCAGCCCCAGCATTTT. Translation: CASSLFQGGLSSLSNQPQHF. The genes are TRBV28 and TRBJ1-5, with 7 bases matching TRBD1. V shed 1 base, J shed 0 bases, and the junction held 15 bases outside the gene matches. The germline V gene has CDR1 MDHEN and CDR2 SYDVKM. CDR3 length equals 20 residues.

V gene TRBV19 combines with J gene TRBJ2-7; 7 bases map to TRBD1. CDR1 is LNHDA and CDR2 is SQIVND in the germline V gene (reference sequence). V lost 1 base and J lost 0; bases outside the gene matches: 3. This CDR3 has 15 amino acids. DNA for the CDR3: TGTGCCAGTAGTATAGCCAGGGGGTACTCCTACGAGCAGTACTTC. Translation: CASSIARGYSYEQYF.

CDR3 amino acids: CASRSSGGQNYEQYF. CDR3 coding DNA: TGTGCCAGCAGATCTAGCGGGGGACAAAACTACGAGCAGTACTTC. The rearrangement links TRBV6-5 to TRBJ2-7; 10 bases align to TRBD2. Trimming removed 6 bases from V and 3 bases from J; junction bases left unmatched: 8. Germline V gene data show CDR1 as MNHEY and CDR2 as SVGAGI. The CDR3 consists of 15 residues.

The chain joins TRBV25-1 to TRBJ1-4; 8 nucleotides line up with TRBD1. Unmatched junction bases numbered 6, after V lost 4 bases and J lost 5 bases. This CDR3 region has 15 residues. CDR1 and CDR2 from the germline V gene are MGHDK and SYGVNS. CDR3 protein: CASSGWDRPNEKLFF. The CDR3 DNA reads as TGTGCCAGCAGTGGATGGGACAGGCCCAATGAAAAACTGTTTTTT.

This clone came up once. The V gene is TRBV27, the J gene TRBJ1-5, with 7 positions matching TRBD1. The V segment lost 3 bases and the J segment 7 bases; nucleotides outside the gene matches: 6. This CDR3 is built from 14 residues. CDR1 MNHEY and CDR2 SMNVEV come from the germline V gene (reference sequence). The CDR3, as DNA: TGTGCCAGCAGTTTTGGGCAGGGGGAACAGCCCCAGCATTTT. This sequence encodes CASSFGQGEQPQHF.